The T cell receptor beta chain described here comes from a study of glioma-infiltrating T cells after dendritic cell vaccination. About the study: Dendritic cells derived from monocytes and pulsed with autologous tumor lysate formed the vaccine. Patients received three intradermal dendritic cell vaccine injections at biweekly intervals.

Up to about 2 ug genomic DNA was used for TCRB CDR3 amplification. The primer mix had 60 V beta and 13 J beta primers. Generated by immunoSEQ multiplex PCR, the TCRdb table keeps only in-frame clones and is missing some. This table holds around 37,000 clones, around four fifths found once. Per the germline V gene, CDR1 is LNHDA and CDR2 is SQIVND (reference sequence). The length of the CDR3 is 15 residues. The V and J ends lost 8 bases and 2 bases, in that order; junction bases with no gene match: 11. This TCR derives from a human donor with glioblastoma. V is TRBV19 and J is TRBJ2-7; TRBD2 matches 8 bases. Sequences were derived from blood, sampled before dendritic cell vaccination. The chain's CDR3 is CASRTGGAQPYEQYF. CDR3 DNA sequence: TGTGCCAGTCGGACCGGGGGGGCCCAACCCTACGAGCAGTACTTC.